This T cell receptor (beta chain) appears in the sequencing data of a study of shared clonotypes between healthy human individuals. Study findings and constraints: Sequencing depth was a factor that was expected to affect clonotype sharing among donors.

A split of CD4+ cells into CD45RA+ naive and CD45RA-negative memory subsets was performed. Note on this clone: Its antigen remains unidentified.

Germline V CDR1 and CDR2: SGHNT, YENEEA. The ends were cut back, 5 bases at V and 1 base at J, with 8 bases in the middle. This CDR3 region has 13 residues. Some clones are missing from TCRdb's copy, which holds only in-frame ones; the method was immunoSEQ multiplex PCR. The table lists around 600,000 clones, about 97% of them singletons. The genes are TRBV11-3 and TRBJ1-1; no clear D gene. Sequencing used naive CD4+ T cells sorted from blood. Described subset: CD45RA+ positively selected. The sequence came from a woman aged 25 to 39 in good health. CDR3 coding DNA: TGTGCCAGCAGCCGGAACGAGAACACTGAAGCTTTCTTT. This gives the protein CASSRNENTEAFF.